The 28 T cell receptor beta chains in this list originate from one sample, sequenced in a study of cytomegalovirus exposure and HLA in healthy donors. Primers: 60 Vbeta forward and 13 Jbeta reverse. TCRdb keeps only in-frame clones here, not all; method: immunoSEQ multiplex PCR. The table shows approximately 170,000 clones, with 80% to 90% occurring only once. The sequencing sample was made of PBMCs. The receptors were sampled from a male donor in good health and CMV-seronegative.

This clone has just a few counts. The V call is TRBV29-1, the J call TRBJ1-4; TRBD1 might be the D (5 bases). This CDR3 region has 13 residues. Trimming took 1 base from V and 7 from J, leaving 10 bases between them. The V gene's germline CDR1 is SQVTM and CDR2 ANQGSEA. CDR3 sequence: CSVEVAGSEKLFF. CDR3 nucleotide sequence: TGCAGCGTTGAAGTGGCAGGGTCTGAAAAACTGTTTTTT.

The chain joins TRBV4-3 to TRBJ1-2; weak D call: TRBD1 (5 bases). V lost 0 bases, J lost 6 bases, and 17 bases lay in between. This CDR3 contains 16 residues. CDR1 and CDR2 from the germline V gene are LGHNA and YSLEER. The CDR3 coding sequence is TGCGCCAGCAGCCAAGATGGCTCGGCAGGGTCACATGGCTACACCTTC. Amino acids: CASSQDGSAGSHGYTF.

The CDR3 nucleotides are TGTGCCAGCAGCTTGGACAGGGTCTCCTACGAGCAGTACTTC. Encoded protein: CASSLDRVSYEQYF. The genes are TRBV5-6 and TRBJ2-7; TRBD1 is a possible D gene (6 bases). There are 14 residues in the CDR3. In germline, CDR1 is SGHDT, CDR2 YYEEEE. Trimming removed 0 bases from V and 0 bases from J, with 7 bases in between.

The CDR3 DNA sequence: TGTGCCAGCAGCTCCGGGACAGGGTACACAGATACGCAGTATTTT. Its translation: CASSSGTGYTDTQYF. The chain has TRBV11-2 and TRBJ2-3, with 9 nucleotides matching TRBD1. CDR3 length: 15 amino acids. Germline V CDR1 and CDR2: SGHAT, FQNNGV. The V segment lost 4 bases and the J segment 2 bases; nucleotides outside the gene matches: 4.

The chain is built from TRBV27 and TRBJ1-2, with D possibly being TRBD1 (5 bases). Germline CDR1 MNHEY, CDR2 SMNVEV (reference sequence). The CDR3 contains 12 residues. V lost 5 bases to trimming and J lost 10 bases, with 14 bases between them. CDR3 sequence (DNA): TGTGCCAGCAGTGCCCCCGGGGGAATCTACACCTTC. Its translation is CASSAPGGIYTF.

The V call is TRBV9, the J call TRBJ1-2, with 9 bases fitting TRBD1. With 4 bases clipped from V and 4 bases from J, the junction kept 8 bases outside the gene matches. This CDR3 region has 15 residues. Per germline, CDR1 SGDLS and CDR2 YYNGEE. CDR3 region: CASSIPGTGTYGYTF. The CDR3 nucleotides read TGTGCCAGCAGCATTCCCGGGACAGGGACCTATGGCTACACCTTC.

This sequence joins TRBV29-1 and TRBJ2-5; 10 bases match TRBD2. The CDR3 sequence is 14 residues long. J lost 4 bases, V lost 3 bases, and 5 bases had no gene match. Per germline, CDR1 SQVTM and CDR2 ANQGSEA. This CDR3 reads CSVDIAGGRETQYF. In DNA, the CDR3 is TGCAGCGTTGACATAGCGGGAGGTCGAGAGACCCAGTACTTC.

This clone was seen a few times. The rearrangement joins TRBV18 to TRBJ1-1, with D possibly TRBD1 on 5 matching bases. The length of the CDR3 is 14 residues. Germline V CDR1 and CDR2: KGHSH, LQKENI. The V end lost 3 bases, the J end lost 1 base, and 9 bases lay between the germline ends. CDR3 protein: CASSPSTGNTEAFF. CDR3 bases: TGTGCCAGCTCACCGTCCACAGGGAACACTGAAGCTTTCTTT.

This clone was seen more than once but under ten times. J is TRBJ2-3 and V is TRBV25-1, with 8 bases identical to TRBD2. Per germline, CDR1 MGHDK and CDR2 SYGVNS. V shed 2 bases, J shed 0 bases, and the junction held 7 bases outside the gene matches. The CDR3 runs to 17 residues. CDR3 coding DNA: TGTGCCAGCAGTGAAGAAACTAGCGGAGCTAGCACAGATACGCAGTATTTT. It is translated as CASSEETSGASTDTQYF. The variable domain in full, completed from reference TRBV25-1 and TRBJ2-3, reads EADIYQTPRYLVIGTGKKITLECSQTMGHDKMYWYQQDPGMELHLIHYSYGVNSTEKGDLSSESTVSRIRTEHFPLTLESARPSHTSQYLCASSEETSGASTDTQYFGPGTRLTVL.

V gene TRBV27 combines with J gene TRBJ1-2, with a tentative D call TRBD1 (6 bases). This CDR3 is 14 amino acids long. Looked up from germline, CDR1 is MNHEY and CDR2 is SMNVEV (reference sequence). The V end was cut by 4 bases, the J end by 5 bases, with 14 bases between. The CDR3 coding sequence is TGTGCCAGCAGTTCTCTGGGGGCGAGGTATGGCTACACCTTC. The encoded protein is CASSSLGARYGYTF.

The chain joins TRBV5-8 to TRBJ2-5, with 7 bases aligning to TRBD2. The CDR3 runs to 15 residues. The V and J ends lost 1 base and 5 bases, in that order; junction bases with no gene match: 8. The germline gives CDR1 SGHTS, CDR2 YDEGEE. CDR3 loop: CASSLMTSRWETQYF. CDR3 bases: TGTGCCAGCAGCTTGATGACTAGCCGGTGGGAGACCCAGTACTTC.

This clone was picked up one time. The CDR3 is CASSYTGGTTEAFF. CDR3 nucleotide sequence: TGTGCCAGCAGCTACACAGGGGGCACGACTGAAGCTTTCTTT. The rearrangement links TRBV7-9 to TRBJ1-1; 9 bases match TRBD1. V shed 4 bases and J 5 bases; nucleotides not matched to a gene: 5. The CDR3 has 14 amino acids. Germline lookup yields CDR1 SEHNR and CDR2 FQNEAQ (reference sequence).

This clone was seen a single time. V is TRBV6-1 and J is TRBJ2-5; possibly TRBD2 for D (6 bases). V dropped 6 bases and J dropped 0 bases, with 8 bases sitting between them. CDR1 is MNHNS and CDR2 is SASEGT in the germline V gene. CDR3 length: 13 amino acids. Here the CDR3 DNA reads TGTGCCAGCAGGGGACTGGACCAAGAGACCCAGTACTTC. Translated: CASRGLDQETQYF.

This clone was seen once. The V and J genes are TRBV9 and TRBJ2-3, with 9 bases matching TRBD2. This CDR3 comprises 15 residues. Germline assignment: CDR1 SGDLS and CDR2 YYNGEE. V gave up 4 bases and J gave up 2 bases; unmatched junction bases: 5. This CDR3 reads CASSPAGGPTDTQYF. The CDR3 DNA sequence: TGTGCCAGCAGCCCAGCGGGGGGACCCACAGATACGCAGTATTTT.

The chain has TRBV21-1 and TRBJ2-2; the table names TRBD2, a call not compared with the DNA. TRBV21-1 counts as a pseudogene. The CDR3 covers 14 residues. The CDR3 region is CASAKRGDDGELFF. The CDR3, as DNA: TGTGCCAGCGCCAAGCGGGGGGACGACGGGGAGCTGTTTTTT.

The rearrangement uses TRBV30 and TRBJ1-1; 8 nucleotides match TRBD1. The CDR3 is made up of 15 amino acids. After removal of 4 bases from V and 4 bases from J, the junction contained 11 bases not matched to a gene. Per the germline V gene, CDR1 is GTSNPN and CDR2 is SVGIG (reference sequence). The CDR3 loop is CAWNVGQGAVTEAFF. The CDR3 DNA reads TGTGCCTGGAACGTGGGGCAGGGGGCCGTCACTGAAGCTTTCTTT.

This clone was picked up a small number of times. The chain joins TRBV19 to TRBJ1-1; possibly TRBD1 for D (6 bases). Germline lookup yields CDR1 LNHDA and CDR2 SQIVND (reference sequence). The CDR3 runs to 17 residues. Trimming stripped 3 bases from V and 4 bases from J, with 21 bases between. In DNA form, the CDR3 reads TGTGCCAGTAGTATCGGGGGGGTCGGCAGGGGTTCCACTGAAGCTTTCTTT. Translated: CASSIGGVGRGSTEAFF.

This chain uses TRBV5-1 with TRBJ2-5; D possibly corresponds to TRBD2 (6 bases). The CDR3 consists of 14 residues. Trimming left V 0 bases short and J 5 bases short, with 11 bases between. The germline V gene has CDR1 SGHRS and CDR2 YFSETQ. In DNA form, the CDR3 reads TGCGCCAGCAGCTTGGAACTAGCCGGCGAGACCCAGTACTTC. Amino acid sequence: CASSLELAGETQYF.

The V gene is TRBV4-1, the J gene TRBJ2-7, with D unresolved. This CDR3 is built from 14 residues. Germline lookup yields CDR1 MGHRA and CDR2 YSYEKL. V lost 1 base and J 0 bases, leaving 7 bases between the germline ends. The CDR3 sequence is CASSQVYSSYEQYF. CDR3 sequence (DNA): TGCGCCAGCAGCCAAGTTTACAGCTCCTACGAGCAGTACTTC.

The rearrangement joins TRBV6-5 to TRBJ2-1, with TRBD2 matching over 16 bases. This CDR3 has 16 residues. Germline lookup yields CDR1 MNHEY and CDR2 SVGAGI. V trimming: 4 bases; J trimming: 8 bases; junction bases outside the gene matches: 5. CDR3 DNA sequence: TGTGCCAGCAGTTGGGGGACTAGCGGGAGGGCCCATGAGCAGTTCTTC. Its translation is CASSWGTSGRAHEQFF.

The V and J genes are TRBV2 and TRBJ2-1; 9 bases line up with TRBD1. Germline V gives CDR1 SNHLY, CDR2 FYNNEI. The CDR3 length is 15 residues. Trimming at V came to 4 bases and at J to 7 bases, leaving 8 bases not matched to a gene. The CDR3 DNA reads TGTGCCAGCAGTGCCGGGACAGGGACTGCGAATGAGCAGTTCTTC. This translates into CASSAGTGTANEQFF. The full variable domain, with the rest looked up from reference TRBV2 and TRBJ2-1, is EPEVTQTPSHQVTQMGQEVILRCVPISNHLYFYWYRQILGQKVEFLVSFYNNEISEKSEIFDDQFSVERPDGSNFTLKIRSTKLEDSAMYFCASSAGTGTANEQFFGPGTRLTVL.

The chain links TRBV5-4 to TRBJ2-1; D uncertain. Per the germline V gene, CDR1 is SGHNT and CDR2 is YYREEE (reference sequence). CDR3 length equals 13 residues. V lost 5 bases, J lost 9 bases, and 15 bases lay in between. CDR3 sequence: CASSLEASGEQFF. The CDR3 region has the DNA TGTGCCAGCAGTTTAGAAGCCTCAGGTGAGCAGTTCTTC.

V usage is TRBV7-6 and J usage is TRBJ2-7; D perhaps matches TRBD2 (7 bases). The germline V and J ends were trimmed by 8 bases and 2 bases, with 19 bases remaining between them. Germline V gives CDR1 SGHVS, CDR2 FNYEAQ. The CDR3 extends over 15 amino acids. As DNA, the CDR3 is TGTGCCAGCGTGGGGGGGAAAGGGGGGGCCTACGAGCAGTACTTC. Its translation is CASVGGKGGAYEQYF.

This clone was recorded only once. J is TRBJ2-1 and V is TRBV18; 10 bases line up with TRBD2. Germline V gives CDR1 KGHSH, CDR2 LQKENI. The CDR3 loop spans 15 amino acids. The V gene end was trimmed by 0 bases and the J gene end by 7 bases; junction bases not matched to a gene: 3. The CDR3 here is CASSPPVTSGNEQFF. CDR3 nucleotides: TGTGCCAGCTCACCACCGGTGACTAGCGGGAATGAGCAGTTCTTC.

The rearrangement uses TRBV7-6 and TRBJ2-4, with D possibly being TRBD2 (5 bases). The V end lost 4 bases, the J end lost 0 bases, and 25 bases lay between the germline ends. Germline values: CDR1 SGHVS, CDR2 FNYEAQ. The CDR3 sequence is 20 residues long. The CDR3 DNA reads TGTGCCAGCAGCTCCAAGTCGGAGGAGCTTCCCGTATTAGCCAAAAACATTCAGTACTTC. Its translation: CASSSKSEELPVLAKNIQYF. The entire variable domain, with the rest obtained from reference TRBV7-6 and TRBJ2-4, is as follows: GAGVSQSPRYKVTKRGQDVALRCDPISGHVSLYWYRQALGQGPEFLTYFNYEAQQDKSGLPNDRFSAERPEGSISTLTIQRTEQRDSAMYRCASSSKSEELPVLAKNIQYFGAGTRLSVL.

V is TRBV7-2 and J is TRBJ2-7; 13 bases are a match to TRBD2. This CDR3 region has 16 residues. V trimming: 5 bases; J trimming: 3 bases; junction bases outside the gene matches: 7. The germline CDR1 and CDR2 sequences are SGHTA and FQGNSA. CDR3 bases: TGTGCCAGCAGCCCCCGACTAGCGGGAGGAGTCTACGAGCAGTACTTC. Translation: CASSPRLAGGVYEQYF.

The chain combines TRBV20-1 with TRBJ2-5; D gene ambiguous. The CDR3 loop spans 11 amino acids. The germline gives CDR1 DFQATT, CDR2 SNEGSKA (reference sequence). Trimming removed 2 bases at V and 3 bases at J, with 4 bases between. This CDR3 reads CSARLEETQYF. The CDR3 nucleotides read TGCAGTGCTAGACTTGAAGAGACCCAGTACTTC.

The CDR3 bases are TGTGCCAGCAGCTTAGACAGGGACGGGACCCAGTACTTC. It is translated as CASSLDRDGTQYF. This rearrangement joins TRBV7-7 to TRBJ2-5; D may be TRBD1 (6 bases). This CDR3 has 13 amino acids. Germline values: CDR1 SSHAT, CDR2 FNYEAQ (reference sequence). Trimming left V 1 base short and J 7 bases short, with 10 bases between.